These 20 T cell receptor beta chains were all obtained from the same sample, sequenced in a study of blood T cell repertoires in COVID-19. Some clones are missing from TCRdb's copy, which holds only in-frame ones; the method was immunoSEQ multiplex PCR. The data show roughly 250,000 clones, approximately 91% seen once. Sequencing was done on a sample of peripheral blood. The receptor source for this set is a woman in her twenties or thirties with acute or convalescent COVID-19.

V usage is TRBV4-1 and J usage is TRBJ2-1; 9 bases agree with TRBD2. The V gene end was trimmed by 3 bases and the J gene end by 7 bases; junction bases not matched to a gene: 7. CDR3 size: 15 residues. Germline loops: CDR1 MGHRA, CDR2 YSYEKL. The CDR3 here is CASSHPGLASNEQFF. Written as DNA, the CDR3 is TGCGCCAGCAGCCATCCGGGACTAGCTTCTAATGAGCAGTTCTTC.

The rearrangement joins TRBV15 to TRBJ1-2, with unresolved D. The CDR3 runs to 15 residues. CDR1 and CDR2 from the germline V gene are LNHNV and YYDKDF (reference sequence). Trimming shortened V by 3 bases and J by 8 bases, and 19 bases separated the two germline ends. CDR3 loop: CATSSSGRLVFGYTF. The CDR3 DNA is TGTGCCACCAGCAGCAGCGGACGATTAGTCTTCGGCTACACCTTC.

V is TRBV12-5 and J is TRBJ1-6; 8 bases map to TRBD1. The CDR3 has 13 amino acids. Germline lookup yields CDR1 LGHNT and CDR2 FRNRAP. V lost 5 bases to trimming and J lost 9 bases; unmatched junction nucleotides: 3. As DNA, the CDR3 is TGTGCTAGTGGTCCGGACAGGGTTTCACCCCTCCACTTT. It specifies CASGPDRVSPLHF.

This clone was seen just once. The chain links TRBV5-1 to TRBJ2-5; no reliable D call. The CDR3 is made up of 15 amino acids. The V and J ends lost 0 bases and 2 bases respectively, with 11 bases between them. Per germline, CDR1 SGHRS and CDR2 YFSETQ. CDR3 residues: CASSLALQSQETQYF. The CDR3 coding sequence is TGCGCCAGCAGCTTGGCCTTGCAGTCTCAAGAGACCCAGTACTTC.

The chain links TRBV9 to TRBJ2-2; D gene ambiguous. Germline V gene sequence: CDR1 SGDLS, CDR2 YYNGEE. The CDR3 runs 12 residues. Trimming took 4 bases from V and 6 from J, leaving 7 bases between them. The CDR3 spells CASSPRAGELFF. The CDR3 nucleotides read TGTGCCAGCAGCCCACGGGCCGGGGAGCTGTTTTTT.

This chain connects TRBV4-2 to TRBJ2-7; D not resolved. V gave up 8 bases and J gave up 0 bases, with 8 bases separating them. Germline V gene lookup returns CDR1 LGHNA and CDR2 YNFKEQ. This CDR3 is 12 amino acids long. The DNA of the CDR3 is TGTGCCAGCCGAGGTAACTCCTACGAGCAGTACTTC. It encodes CASRGNSYEQYF.

This rearrangement joins TRBV7-3 to TRBJ2-1; tentative D call: TRBD1 (5 bases). There are 13 residues in the CDR3. Germline CDR1 reads SGHTA; CDR2 reads FQGTGA. V lost 0 bases to trimming and J lost 9 bases, with 9 bases between them. This CDR3 is CASSLTLGVEQFF. CDR3 nucleotides: TGTGCCAGCAGCTTAACCCTAGGGGTTGAGCAGTTCTTC.

The chain is built from TRBV30 and TRBJ1-1, with D possibly matching TRBD1 (5 bases). Germline loops: CDR1 GTSNPN, CDR2 SVGIG (reference sequence). This CDR3 has 14 amino acids. V gave up 2 bases and J gave up 1 base, with 11 bases separating them. The CDR3 loop is CAWSIFDRNTEAFF. CDR3 sequence (DNA): TGTGCCTGGAGTATTTTCGACAGGAACACTGAAGCTTTCTTT.

J is TRBJ2-1 and V is TRBV2, with 9 positions matching TRBD2. With 6 bases clipped from V and 2 bases from J, the junction kept 20 bases outside the gene matches. The CDR3 is 20 residues long. Germline CDR1 and CDR2: SNHLY and FYNNEI. The CDR3 loop is CASSPPLLAGGVGTYNEQFF. CDR3 nucleotides: TGTGCCAGCAGCCCGCCGTTACTAGCGGGTGGGGTGGGTACCTACAATGAGCAGTTCTTC.

The chain has TRBV6-5 and TRBJ1-2; TRBD1 matches at 8 bases. The V gene end was trimmed by 6 bases and the J gene end by 7 bases; junction bases not matched to a gene: 7. The CDR3 covers 13 residues. The V gene's germline CDR1 is MNHEY and CDR2 SVGAGI. The CDR3 coding sequence is TGTGCCAGCAGACTCCAGGGGGCAGGTGGCTACACCTTC. It encodes CASRLQGAGGYTF.

The rearrangement joins TRBV29-1 to TRBJ2-1; the match to TRBD2 covers 10 bases. CDR1 is SQVTM, CDR2 ANQGSEA, per germline. This CDR3 is 13 amino acids long. V shed 7 bases, J shed 5 bases, and the junction held 5 bases outside the gene matches. CDR3 protein: CSAKREGNNEQFF. The CDR3 nucleotides are TGCAGCGCCAAGCGGGAGGGAAACAATGAGCAGTTCTTC.

A few counts support this clone. The CDR3 DNA reads TGTGCCAGCAGCTCGACAGGGTCCACCGGGGAGCTGTTTTTT. Translation gives CASSSTGSTGELFF. V and J are TRBV7-3 and TRBJ2-2, with 7 positions matching TRBD1. CDR1 is SGHTA, CDR2 FQGTGA, per germline. V lost 4 bases and J lost 4; bases outside the gene matches: 3. The CDR3 loop spans 14 amino acids.

The chain links TRBV5-1 to TRBJ2-7; D unclear. Germline V lookup: CDR1 SGHRS, CDR2 YFSETQ. The length of the CDR3 is 13 residues. Trimming took off 0 bases at V and 2 bases at J, with 6 bases between the two ends. CDR3 in amino acids: CASSLGSAYEQYF. DNA for the CDR3: TGCGCCAGCAGCTTGGGTTCGGCCTACGAGCAGTACTTC.

V is TRBV6-5 and J is TRBJ1-2, with D perhaps TRBD1 (6 bases). Germline CDR1 is MNHEY and CDR2 is SVGAGI. Trimming took off 6 bases at V and 8 bases at J, with 19 bases between the two ends. The CDR3 is 14 residues long. This CDR3 reads CASSHDTGLWGYTF. The CDR3 DNA reads as TGTGCCAGCAGCCATGACACAGGGCTGTGGGGCTACACCTTC.

This clone was seen a handful of times. The chain combines TRBV19 with TRBJ2-1, with D hard to call. V lost 4 bases and J 3 bases, leaving 10 bases between the germline ends. CDR3 length: 14 residues. Per the germline V gene, CDR1 is LNHDA and CDR2 is SQIVND (reference sequence). The CDR3 bases are TGTGCCAGTAGTAAGAGTGGCGGCTACAATGAGCAGTTCTTC. It encodes CASSKSGGYNEQFF.

The chain links TRBV6-2 or TRBV6-3 to TRBJ2-3, with a weak D call TRBD2 (6 bases). V dropped 5 bases and J dropped 2 bases, with 14 bases sitting between them. Germline loops: CDR1 MNHEY, CDR2 SVGEGT. The CDR3 runs to 15 residues. The chain's CDR3 is CASSHLEGVTDTQYF. CDR3 nucleotide sequence: TGTGCCAGCAGTCATTTGGAGGGAGTCACAGATACGCAGTATTTT.

This clone was counted a single time. The chain links TRBV6-5 to TRBJ1-3; D may be TRBD1 (6 bases). V was trimmed by 11 bases and J by 5 bases, leaving 16 bases between them. The CDR3 is 13 residues long. In germline, CDR1 is MNHEY, CDR2 SVGAGI. CDR3 DNA sequence: TGTGCCCACAGCAGGGGCAGTCGAAACACCATATATTTT. This translates into CAHSRGSRNTIYF.

This clone was detected once. This chain uses TRBV5-4 with TRBJ2-1; D is possibly TRBD2 (5 bases). The CDR3 spans 14 residues. V dropped 4 bases and J dropped 6 bases, with 14 bases sitting between them. Germline V lookup: CDR1 SGHNT, CDR2 YYREEE (reference sequence). The DNA for the CDR3 is TGTGCCAGCAGCCGGGAAATAGTTTCCAATGAGCAGTTCTTC. Residues: CASSREIVSNEQFF. The variable domain in full, with the rest retrieved from reference TRBV5-4 and TRBJ2-1, is ETGVTQSPTHLIKTRGQQVTLRCSSQSGHNTVSWYQQALGQGPQFIFQYYREEENGRGNFPPRFSGLQFPNYSSELNVNALELDDSALYLCASSREIVSNEQFFGPGTRLTVL.

The V call is TRBV2, the J call TRBJ2-2, with a possible D match to TRBD1 (6 bases). The CDR3 runs 16 residues. V dropped 0 bases and J dropped 4 bases, with 12 bases sitting between them. The germline CDR1 and CDR2 sequences are SNHLY and FYNNEI. CDR3 bases: TGTGCCAGCAGTGAAGCGCTGGGACAACTCACCGGGGAGCTGTTTTTT. This gives the protein CASSEALGQLTGELFF.

The chain is built from TRBV30 and TRBJ1-2; the match to TRBD1 covers 8 bases. The CDR3 runs 12 residues. Trimming at V came to 4 bases and at J to 8 bases, leaving 6 bases not matched to a gene. Per germline, CDR1 GTSNPN and CDR2 SVGIG (reference sequence). The CDR3 spells CAWIGQGIGYTF. CDR3 in DNA: TGTGCCTGGATAGGACAGGGTATAGGCTACACCTTC.